These T cell receptor beta chains were read from a single sample in a study of T cells expressing NK-cell markers. TCRdb reanalyzed the 5' RACE reads, giving one entry per CDR3 protein sequence and no DNA. The table lists a few hundred thousand distinct CDR3 sequences, with roughly 5.2% in the top ten. The sequenced material came from blood T cells: a sorted CD56 or NKG2C T cell subset, CD4+ or CD8+ T cells, or bulk PBMC T cells (not recorded which). The receptors originated from a man aged 18-75 years in good health. Each CDR3 is given with its conserved first and last residue. Each record gives: CDR3 protein, J gene, clone size, V gene. Clone size appears in some rows only: once, few, many, or a class for an expanded clone.

CASSQAGTGGFGYTF	TRBJ1-2	NA	TRBV4-1
CASSQGRYGATNEKLFF	TRBJ1-4	NA	TRBV3-1
CASSYANYEQYF	TRBJ2-7	NA	TRBV12-3/TRBV12-4
CASSESVGAQAAQYF	TRBJ2-5	NA	TRBV25-1
CASSLDGGGNTEAFF	TRBJ1-1	NA	TRBV7-2
CASSQDVNRKDTQYF	TRBJ2-3	NA	TRBV14
CASSGQGRVEQYF	TRBJ2-7	NA	TRBV19
CASSVQTSGGTQYF	TRBJ2-5	NA	TRBV9
CASSLGTKYTDTQYF	TRBJ2-3	NA	TRBV6-5
CASRLAEASGYTF	TRBJ1-2	NA	TRBV5-1
CASSEGAGGRRAFF	TRBJ1-1	NA	TRBV6-1
CASSQPGGDNEKLFF	TRBJ1-4	large	TRBV5-6
CSARMLPTGPHYEQYF	TRBJ2-7	NA	TRBV20-1
CASSQSEKLFF	TRBJ1-4	NA	TRBV3-1
CASSLEVVSGGWADTQYF	TRBJ2-3	NA	TRBV11-1
CATSSEGTAGKETQYF	TRBJ2-5	NA	TRBV15
CASSELRMNTEAFF	TRBJ1-1	NA	TRBV10-2
CASSSNNRETQYF	TRBJ2-5	NA	TRBV18
CASSARDEKLFF	TRBJ1-4	NA	TRBV19
CSARAGGLAYKSTDTQYF	TRBJ2-3	NA	TRBV20-1
CASSQGGRNTGELFF	TRBJ2-2	NA	TRBV27
CASSRTHRSAQYF	TRBJ2-5	NA	TRBV7-2
CASSFPGGAANTGELFF	TRBJ2-2	NA	TRBV19
CSASQDRDEAFF	TRBJ1-1	NA	TRBV20-1
CASRGTGQDGEQYF	TRBJ2-7	NA	TRBV13
CASSYGQGAMRAARTEAFF	TRBJ1-1	NA	TRBV5-1
CASSLDGRGKQYF	TRBJ2-7	NA	TRBV7-2